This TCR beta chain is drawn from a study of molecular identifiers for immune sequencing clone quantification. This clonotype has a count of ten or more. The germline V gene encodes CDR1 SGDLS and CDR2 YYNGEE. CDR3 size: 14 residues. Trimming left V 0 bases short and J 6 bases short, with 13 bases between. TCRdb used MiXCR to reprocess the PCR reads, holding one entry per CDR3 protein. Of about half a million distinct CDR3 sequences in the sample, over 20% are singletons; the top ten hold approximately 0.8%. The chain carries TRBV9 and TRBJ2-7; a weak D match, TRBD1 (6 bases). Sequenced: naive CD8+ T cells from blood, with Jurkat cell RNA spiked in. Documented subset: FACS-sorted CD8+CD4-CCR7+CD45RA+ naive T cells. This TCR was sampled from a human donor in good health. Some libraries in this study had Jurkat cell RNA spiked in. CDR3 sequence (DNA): TGTGCCAGCAGCGTAGGAGGACAGCTGAGCGAGCAGTACTTC. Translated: CASSVGGQLSEQYF.